The entry that follows covers one T cell receptor (beta chain) sequence. The CDR3 has 11 amino acids. Trimming pared 8 bases from V and 7 bases from J, leaving 11 bases between. Germline V gene lookup returns CDR1 MNHEY and CDR2 SMNVEV (reference sequence). The primer mix had 60 V beta and 13 J beta primers. TCRdb's table, derived via immunoSEQ multiplex PCR, lists solely in-frame clones and lacks some. Of about 94,000 clones in the sample, roughly 80% are singletons; the top ten hold approximately 5.4%. Stated time point: after dendritic cell vaccination, including at tumor progression/relapse. The sample belongs to a study of glioma-infiltrating T cells after dendritic cell vaccination. Study as a whole: Glioblastoma patients came from Phase I and II dendritic cell vaccination trials. Treatment, given 2003 to 2012, was autologous tumor lysate-pulsed dendritic cell vaccination. Monocyte-derived dendritic cells, cultured approximately 7 days with IL-4 and GM-CSF, were pulsed with autologous tumor lysate.

The chain has TRBV27 and TRBJ1-2, with a possible D match to TRBD1 (5 bases). Sequencing was performed on blood, taken after dendritic cell vaccination. The clonotype comes from a human donor with glioblastoma. CDR3 nucleotide sequence: TGTGCCAGCGGGACTTGGCGTGGCTACACCTTC. Amino acid sequence: CASGTWRGYTF.